This TCR beta chain was sequenced in a study of blood T cell repertoires in COVID-19. About the research overall: Sources were T cells, B-cell-depleted T cells, or PBMCs; the material itself was cDNA or gDNA.

Original data processing: Reference gene primer amplification gave nucleated cell count estimates. Sequencing was performed with immunoSEQ multiplex PCR; in TCRdb, only in-frame clones are kept and a portion is missing. The V and J calls and clone size come from that table; D and trimming were worked out from the DNA. The data contain some 80,000 clones, 75% to 85% of them seen just once; the ten biggest clones take up just over 35%. The CDR3 covers 13 residues. Germline V CDR1 and CDR2: SGHRS, YFSETQ. V shed 4 bases and J shed 1 base, with 8 bases lying between them. The Seattle site enrolled patients during active infection and followed them longitudinally.

The chain has TRBV5-1 and TRBJ1-1; D is unclear. Material for sequencing was peripheral blood. The TCR sequence derives from a man in his 60s with COVID-19, enrolled during active disease. As DNA, the CDR3 is TGCGCCAGCAGCAACACCCAGAACACTGAAGCTTTCTTT. This sequence encodes CASSNTQNTEAFF.